The rows below give T cell receptor beta chains drawn from one sample of a study of OX40 agonist ivuxolimab in advanced cancers. Here immunoSEQ multiplex PCR was the method, and the copy in TCRdb shows in-frame clones only, minus some. The table records some 85,000 clones, roughly 88% of them present only once. Sample: CD4+ or CD8+ T cells sorted from blood, taken in a trial of the OX40 agonist ivuxolimab. These receptors all come from an adult with an advanced solid tumor such as melanoma, head and neck, liver or kidney cancer. The CDR3 runs from the conserved cysteine through the conserved F or W. A D gene is named only where the DNA matches it firmly.

>TRBJ2-3|TRBV6-5|.
CASSYSPSADTDTQYF
TGTGCCAGCAGTTACTCGCCTAGCGCCGACACAGATACGCAGTATTTT
>TRBJ1-5|TRBV6-6|TRBD1
CASSKDRANQPQHF
TGTGCCAGCAGCAAAGACAGGGCCAATCAGCCCCAGCATTTT
>TRBJ2-5|TRBV10-1|TRBD1
CASSRDRGTQYF
TGCGCCAGCAGTCGGGACAGGGGGACCCAGTACTTC
>TRBJ2-7|TRBV6-5|.
CASSYEPGADYEQYF
TGTGCCAGCAGTTACGAGCCAGGGGCAGACTACGAGCAGTACTTC
>TRBJ2-7|TRBV7-9|TRBD1
CASSLGQGARVYEQYF
TGTGCCAGCAGCTTAGGGCAGGGGGCCCGAGTTTACGAGCAGTACTTC
>TRBJ1-1|TRBV19|TRBD1
CASILDRAGTEAFF
TGTGCCAGTATCTTGGACAGGGCGGGGACTGAAGCTTTCTTT
>TRBJ1-1|TRBV7-2|TRBD1
CASSPRTGGFEAFF
TGTGCCAGCAGCCCCCGGACAGGGGGCTTTGAAGCTTTCTTT
>TRBJ1-2|TRBV7-2|TRBD1
CASSVRGPRTGGYTF
TGTGCCAGCAGCGTGAGGGGGCCCCGGACGGGGGGCTACACCTTC
>TRBJ2-5|TRBV7-2|.
CASSLGAGGETQYF
TGTGCCAGCAGCTTAGGCGCGGGCGGGGAGACCCAGTACTTC
>TRBJ1-5|TRBV2|.
CATKGGEARNQPQHF
TGTGCCACCAAGGGGGGCGAAGCCCGCAATCAGCCCCAGCATTTT
>TRBJ1-2|TRBV27|.
CASSTRGEGYTF
TGTGCCAGCAGTACCCGTGGGGAGGGCTACACCTTC
>TRBJ1-5|TRBV7-2|.
CASSLGRDQPQHF
TGTGCCAGCAGCTTGGGCAGAGATCAGCCCCAGCATTTT
>TRBJ2-1|TRBV11-2|TRBD2
CASSLYPGLAYNEQFF
TGTGCCAGCAGCTTATATCCGGGACTAGCATACAATGAGCAGTTCTTC
>TRBJ2-5|TRBV10-2|.
CASSDPSGGKWGTQYF
TGCGCCAGCAGTGACCCGAGTGGGGGGAAGTGGGGGACCCAGTACTTC
>TRBJ2-5|TRBV6-1|.
CASIVIGQETQYF
TGTGCCAGCATCGTTATAGGACAAGAGACCCAGTACTTC
>TRBJ1-1|TRBV5-8|.
CASSLSAGAGDTEAFF
TGTGCCAGCAGCTTGTCAGCCGGAGCAGGGGACACTGAAGCTTTCTTT
>TRBJ1-5|TRBV7-8|TRBD1
CASSLGDRGSQPQHF
TGTGCCAGCAGCTTAGGGGACAGGGGAAGTCAGCCCCAGCATTTT
>TRBJ2-3|TRBV11-2|TRBD1
CASSLEGQASTDTQYF
TGTGCCAGCAGCTTAGAGGGACAGGCCAGCACAGATACGCAGTATTTT
>TRBJ2-7|TRBV29-1|.
CSVLKGDGGGPYEQYF
TGCAGCGTTCTGAAGGGGGACGGGGGAGGCCCCTACGAGCAGTACTTC
>TRBJ2-2|TRBV11-2|.
CASSFTNTGELFF
TGTGCCAGCAGCTTCACGAACACCGGGGAGCTGTTTTTT
>TRBJ2-1|TRBV19|.
CASSIAAANRGNEQFF
TGTGCCAGTAGTATAGCGGCAGCAAACCGAGGCAATGAGCAGTTCTTC
>TRBJ2-4|TRBV10-3|TRBD2
CAISPGLAGDNKNIQYF
TGTGCCATCAGTCCGGGACTAGCGGGAGATAACAAAAACATTCAGTACTTC